These 30 T cell receptor beta chains originate from one sample sequenced in a study of T cell responses to AZD1222 COVID-19 vaccine. Sequencing was performed with immunoSEQ multiplex PCR; in TCRdb, only in-frame clones are kept and a portion is missing. The repertoire has 150,000 or so clones, 90% to 95% of them found once; the top ten carry approximately 2.9%. The source material was peripheral blood, sampled on day 0 of MenACWY control vaccination. The receptor set was obtained from an adult in good health.

The chain uses TRBV19 and TRBJ1-5; 9 nucleotides agree with TRBD1. After removal of 1 base from V and 2 bases from J, the junction contained 3 bases not matched to a gene. The CDR3 loop spans 16 amino acids. CDR1 LNHDA and CDR2 SQIVND come from the germline V gene (reference sequence). CDR3 nucleotide sequence: TGTGCCAGTAGTATAGCGGACAGGGGCGGCAATCAGCCCCAGCATTTT. Its translation is CASSIADRGGNQPQHF.

The rearrangement uses TRBV10-2 and TRBJ1-3; the D is unclear. This CDR3 has 15 residues. V was cut by 6 bases and J by 0 bases, with 12 bases left in between. Germline loops: CDR1 WSHSY, CDR2 SAAADI. In DNA form, the CDR3 reads TGCGCCAGCAGGGAGAGCAGTTTCTCTGGAAACACCATATATTTT. Amino acid sequence: CASRESSFSGNTIYF.

The chain is built from TRBV14 and TRBJ2-7; D might be TRBD1 or TRBD2, each matching 5 bases. Trimming stripped 3 bases from V and 5 bases from J, with 5 bases between. The germline CDR1 and CDR2 sequences are SGHDN and FVKESK. The CDR3 spans 11 residues. In DNA form, the CDR3 reads TGTGCCAGCAGCCAGGGACACGAGCAGTACTTC. Its protein is CASSQGHEQYF.

The chain has TRBV2 and TRBJ2-6; TRBD1 matches 7 bases. Per the germline V gene, CDR1 is SNHLY and CDR2 is FYNNEI. This CDR3 comprises 16 residues. The trim removed 6 bases at V and 0 bases at J, leaving 5 bases unmatched. The CDR3 DNA reads as TGTGCCAGCAGGGGGGACAGAAACTCTGGGGCCAACGTCCTGACTTTC. Amino acids: CASRGDRNSGANVLTF.

V and J are TRBV3-1 (or the pseudogene TRBV3-2) and TRBJ1-6; 10 bases agree with TRBD1. Germline V lookup: CDR1 LGHDT, CDR2 YNNKEL (reference sequence). This CDR3 comprises 16 residues. The V gene end was trimmed by 1 base and the J gene end by 7 bases; junction bases not matched to a gene: 4. CDR3 in DNA: TGTGCCAGCAGCCAAGGACCGGGACAGGGGAATTCACCCCTCCACTTT. Translation gives CASSQGPGQGNSPLHF.

The V gene is TRBV5-1, the J gene TRBJ1-2; 8 bases agree with TRBD1. V lost 4 bases, J lost 8 bases, and 7 bases stayed unmatched. The CDR3 contains 13 residues. Germline V gene sequence: CDR1 SGHRS, CDR2 YFSETQ. DNA for the CDR3: TGCGCCAGCAGCACTGAGACAGGGGCCGGCTACACCTTC. Amino acids: CASSTETGAGYTF.

V gene TRBV6-1 combines with J gene TRBJ1-5; TRBD1 aligns across 11 bases. Germline V gene lookup returns CDR1 MNHNS and CDR2 SASEGT. The V gene end was trimmed by 2 bases and the J gene end by 6 bases; junction bases not matched to a gene: 9. CDR3 length: 17 amino acids. The CDR3 coding sequence is TGTGCCAGCAGTGAACCGGGACAGGGGGTAGTTGGTCAGCCCCAGCATTTT. Amino acid sequence: CASSEPGQGVVGQPQHF.

This chain joins TRBV24-1 and TRBJ2-7; D is unclear. The V end lost 3 bases, the J end lost 0 bases, and 8 bases lay between the germline ends. This CDR3 comprises 14 residues. Germline-derived CDR1 and CDR2 are KGHDR and SFDVKD. CDR3 amino acids: CATSDKKSSYEQYF. In nucleotides, the CDR3 is TGTGCCACCAGTGATAAAAAGAGCTCCTACGAGCAGTACTTC.

J is TRBJ2-2 and V is TRBV29-1; 7 bases line up with TRBD2. V lost 4 bases, J lost 5 bases, and 1 base stayed unmatched. Germline CDR1 and CDR2: SQVTM and ANQGSEA. CDR3 size: 12 residues. CDR3 region: CSVGEGTGELFF. CDR3 DNA: TGCAGCGTTGGGGAGGGTACCGGGGAGCTGTTTTTT.

The chain is built from TRBV4-2 and TRBJ1-2; TRBD1 agrees at 8 bases. CDR3 length: 15 residues. V was clipped by 7 bases and J by 8 bases; unmatched bases: 15. The germline V gene has CDR1 LGHNA and CDR2 YNFKEQ. CDR3 nucleotide sequence: TGTGCCAGCACTCTGGACAGGGACAATCCGGGAGGCTACACCTTC. It specifies CASTLDRDNPGGYTF.

This chain links TRBV5-1 with TRBJ2-5; TRBD1 aligns across 8 bases. Trimming at V came to 4 bases and at J to 6 bases, leaving 8 bases not matched to a gene. The germline gives CDR1 SGHRS, CDR2 YFSETQ. The CDR3 is made up of 14 amino acids. CDR3 bases: TGCGCCAGCAGCCAAGACCCAGGGGGCCAGACCCAGTACTTC. It is translated as CASSQDPGGQTQYF.

The chain combines TRBV11-2 with TRBJ1-1, with D tentatively TRBD1 (5 bases). CDR3 size: 14 residues. CDR1 and CDR2 (germline): SGHAT, FQNNGV. Deletions cut 5 bases from V and 1 base from J, with 11 bases between. The CDR3 is CASSPPGQNTEAFF. Written as DNA, the CDR3 is TGTGCCAGCAGCCCCCCAGGGCAGAACACTGAAGCTTTCTTT.

The chain employs TRBV11-2 and TRBJ2-1; D gene ambiguous. Looked up from germline, CDR1 is SGHAT and CDR2 is FQNNGV. The CDR3 loop spans 18 amino acids. V dropped 5 bases and J dropped 4 bases, with 24 bases sitting between them. CDR3 residues: CASSQTENLLVGYNEQFF. The CDR3 nucleotides are TGTGCCAGCAGCCAAACGGAAAACCTTCTGGTTGGGTACAATGAGCAGTTCTTC.

V is TRBV5-1 and J is TRBJ2-7; a possible D gene is TRBD1 (6 bases). Germline V gene sequence: CDR1 SGHRS, CDR2 YFSETQ. The CDR3 covers 17 residues. The V end was cut by 3 bases, the J end by 3 bases, with 22 bases between. CDR3 DNA sequence: TGCGCCAGCAGCTGGAACCCCCACAGGGAAGGAAGCTACGAGCAGTACTTC. This translates into CASSWNPHREGSYEQYF.

The chain recombines TRBV9 with TRBJ1-4; 8 positions agree with TRBD1. Trimming took 0 bases from V and 5 from J; bases not matched to a gene: 6. Germline V gene lookup returns CDR1 SGDLS and CDR2 YYNGEE. The CDR3 is made up of 16 amino acids. The CDR3 sequence is CASSVDSGGPNEKLFF. The CDR3 DNA sequence: TGTGCCAGCAGCGTAGACTCAGGGGGCCCGAATGAAAAACTGTTTTTT.

This rearrangement joins TRBV12-3 or TRBV12-4 to TRBJ2-7; 7 bases map to TRBD2. This CDR3 region has 12 residues. Trimming at V came to 2 bases and at J to 9 bases, leaving 4 bases not matched to a gene. CDR3 residues: CASSLLAERQYF. CDR3 bases: TGTGCCAGCAGTTTACTAGCGGAACGGCAGTACTTC.

The V call is TRBV6-5, the J call TRBJ2-6; D unclear. V gave up 6 bases and J gave up 1 base, with 10 bases separating them. There are 15 residues in the CDR3. Per germline, CDR1 MNHEY and CDR2 SVGAGI. The CDR3 spells CASRSTASGANVLTF. For the CDR3, the DNA is TGTGCCAGCAGATCCACAGCTTCTGGGGCCAACGTCCTGACTTTC.

The chain combines TRBV4-1 with TRBJ1-5; D remains ambiguous. There are 14 residues in the CDR3. CDR1 MGHRA and CDR2 YSYEKL come from the germline V gene. V lost 0 bases and J 2 bases, leaving 5 bases between the germline ends. The CDR3, as DNA: TGCGCCAGCAGCCAAGATGGCGGCAATCAGCCCCAGCATTTT. Its protein is CASSQDGGNQPQHF.

The CDR3 sequence is CASRGQGNMVYEQYF. As DNA, the CDR3 is TGCGCCAGCCGTGGACAGGGTAATATGGTCTACGAGCAGTACTTC. This chain uses TRBV5-1 with TRBJ2-7; TRBD1 matches at 8 bases. CDR3 size: 15 residues. V shed 7 bases, J shed 3 bases, and the junction held 12 bases outside the gene matches. The germline V gene has CDR1 SGHRS and CDR2 YFSETQ. Drawing the rest from reference TRBV5-1 and TRBJ2-7, the complete variable domain is KAGVTQTPRYLIKTRGQQVTLSCSPISGHRSVSWYQQTPGQGLQFLFEYFSETQRNKGNFPGRFSGRQFSNSRSEMNVSTLELGDSALYLCASRGQGNMVYEQYFGPGTRLTVT.

This clone was seen only once. The rearrangement joins TRBV9 to TRBJ1-1; possible D gene TRBD1, 5 bases. The V gene lost 5 bases and the J gene lost 1 base, with 9 bases spanning the gap. The germline CDR1 and CDR2 sequences are SGDLS and YYNGEE. The CDR3 loop spans 13 amino acids. As DNA, the CDR3 is TGTGCCAGCAGTTCAGGGTCGAACACTGAAGCTTTCTTT. Translating gives CASSSGSNTEAFF.

The rearrangement uses TRBV28 and TRBJ1-5, with 7 bases matching TRBD1. This CDR3 comprises 15 residues. Looked up from germline, CDR1 is MDHEN and CDR2 is SYDVKM. V shed 11 bases, J shed 2 bases, and the junction held 12 bases outside the gene matches. The CDR3 DNA follows: TGTGCCGGGGGGCGGACAGGTGTTGGCAATCAGCCCCAGCATTTT. Translating it yields CAGGRTGVGNQPQHF.

The rearrangement links TRBV27 to TRBJ1-4; no clear D gene. Trimming took off 4 bases at V and 4 bases at J, with 13 bases between the two ends. CDR3 length: 15 amino acids. The germline CDR1 and CDR2 sequences are MNHEY and SMNVEV (reference sequence). The CDR3 reads CASSSDGFGNEKLFF. CDR3 sequence (DNA): TGTGCCAGCAGTTCGGACGGGTTTGGTAATGAAAAACTGTTTTTT.

As regards this clone: Within the sample, other DNA sequences also encode this same CDR3. The rearrangement uses TRBV24-1 and TRBJ2-3, with D possibly TRBD2 on 6 matching bases. CDR1 and CDR2 (germline): KGHDR, SFDVKD. The ends were cut back, 7 bases at V and 0 bases at J, with 7 bases in the middle. The CDR3 sequence is 13 residues long. This CDR3 reads CATSGRSTDTQYF. As DNA, the CDR3 is TGTGCCACCAGCGGGAGAAGCACAGATACGCAGTATTTT.

The J gene is TRBJ1-5, the V gene TRBV4-1; 8 positions match TRBD1. V shed 6 bases and J 4 bases; nucleotides not matched to a gene: 8. The CDR3 spans 15 residues. Germline V lookup: CDR1 MGHRA, CDR2 YSYEKL. CDR3 in DNA: TGCGCCAGCAGACCAGCAGGGGGCGCGAATCAGCCCCAGCATTTT. Encoded protein: CASRPAGGANQPQHF.

Only one count was recorded for this clone. The chain has TRBV6-5 and TRBJ1-2, with D possibly TRBD1 on 6 matching bases. Trimming removed 6 bases from V and 4 bases from J, with 9 bases in between. There are 12 residues in the CDR3. The germline V gene has CDR1 MNHEY and CDR2 SVGAGI. The CDR3 nucleotides read TGTGCCAGCAGACAGGGAGGCTATGGCTACACCTTC. It yields the protein CASRQGGYGYTF.

This clone came up a few times. The rearrangement uses TRBV5-6 and TRBJ2-1, with 12 bases that match TRBD2. This CDR3 has 14 amino acids. V trimming: 4 bases; J trimming: 10 bases; junction bases outside the gene matches: 6. The germline V gene encodes CDR1 SGHDT and CDR2 YYEEEE. CDR3 amino acids: CASSDMTSGREQFF. In DNA form, the CDR3 reads TGTGCCAGCAGCGATATGACTAGCGGGAGAGAGCAGTTCTTC.

This chain connects TRBV7-3 to TRBJ1-1; TRBD1 aligns across 11 bases. This CDR3 comprises 14 residues. J lost 6 bases, V lost 4 bases, and 4 bases had no gene match. Germline loops: CDR1 SGHTA, CDR2 FQGTGA. The CDR3 nucleotides are TGTGCCAGCAGCTCGGACAGGGGGCCGGCTGAAGCTTTCTTT. Protein sequence: CASSSDRGPAEAFF.

V is TRBV5-1 and J is TRBJ1-6, with 9 bases identical to TRBD1. From germline, CDR1 is SGHRS and CDR2 YFSETQ. CDR3 length equals 15 residues. The trim removed 4 bases at V and 7 bases at J, leaving 6 bases unmatched. The CDR3 protein is CASSLRQGGNSPLHF. The CDR3 DNA reads TGCGCCAGCAGCCTCCGACAGGGGGGGAATTCACCCCTCCACTTT.

In its sample, this clone ranks as medium-sized. V is TRBV6-4 and J is TRBJ2-3, with D possibly matching TRBD1 (5 bases). V lost 0 bases and J lost 1, with 11 bases in between. Germline V gene lookup returns CDR1 MRHNA and CDR2 SNTAGT. The CDR3 totals 16 residues. The CDR3 sequence: CASSDSSGRGTDTQYF. The CDR3 nucleotides read TGTGCCAGCAGTGACTCGTCGGGCAGGGGCACAGATACGCAGTATTTT.

The chain recombines TRBV14 with TRBJ1-2; D unclear. Trimming left V 1 base short and J 4 bases short, with 7 bases between. Germline CDR1 reads SGHDN; CDR2 reads FVKESK. This CDR3 has 13 residues. This CDR3 reads CASSQVYTYGYTF. The DNA of the CDR3 is TGTGCCAGCAGCCAAGTATACACCTATGGCTACACCTTC.